The 26 T cell receptor beta chains below come from one sample, sequenced in a study of T cell responses to AZD1222 COVID-19 vaccine. Profiling relied on immunoSEQ multiplex PCR, and the TCRdb table lists in-frame clones only, not all of them. The sample has about 98,000 clones, about 85% seen once. The sample was peripheral blood, taken on day 0 of AZD1222 vaccination. These receptors originate from an adult in good health.

J is TRBJ1-2 and V is TRBV4-3; D is ambiguous. CDR3 length: 16 amino acids. Trimming removed 1 base at V and 5 bases at J, with 17 bases between. Germline V gene lookup returns CDR1 LGHNA and CDR2 YSLEER. DNA for the CDR3: TGCGCCAGCAGCCAAGGGGTGACATCTACCCCGTATGGCTACACCTTC. Protein sequence: CASSQGVTSTPYGYTF.

The gene calls are TRBV20-1 and TRBJ1-2; the D gene is possibly TRBD1 (6 bases). Trimming removed 7 bases from V and 7 bases from J, with 10 bases in between. The CDR3 has 10 residues. The germline V gene has CDR1 DFQATT and CDR2 SNEGSKA (reference sequence). In DNA, the CDR3 is TGCAGTGTTGTAGGGGGTGGCTACACCTTC. Translation: CSVVGGGYTF.

Within the sample, this clone is medium-sized. This sequence joins TRBV11-2 and TRBJ2-1, with D perhaps matching TRBD2 (5 bases). Trimming stripped 6 bases from V and 4 bases from J, with 19 bases between. The CDR3 is made up of 16 amino acids. Looked up from germline, CDR1 is SGHAT and CDR2 is FQNNGV. The CDR3 DNA reads TGTGCCAGCAGTCATCCCGGGCTAGCATCATACAATGAGCAGTTCTTC. Its protein product is CASSHPGLASYNEQFF.

V is TRBV25-1 and J is TRBJ1-3; D gene uncertain. Between the trimmed V and J ends, which lost 7 bases and 6 bases, there was a span of 13 bases. Germline CDR1 is MGHDK and CDR2 is SYGVNS. This CDR3 spans 13 amino acids. The CDR3: CASTAAGLNTIYF. The CDR3 nucleotides are TGTGCCAGCACTGCGGCAGGACTAAACACCATATATTTT. The full variable domain, rest sourced from reference TRBV25-1 and TRBJ1-3, is EADIYQTPRYLVIGTGKKITLECSQTMGHDKMYWYQQDPGMELHLIHYSYGVNSTEKGDLSSESTVSRIRTEHFPLTLESARPSHTSQYLCASTAAGLNTIYFGEGSWLTVV.

The genes are TRBV5-3 and TRBJ1-1; possibly TRBD1 for D (5 bases). TRBV5-3 is placed among ORFs of uncertain function. V dropped 4 bases and J dropped 0 bases, with 10 bases sitting between them. The CDR3 is 14 residues long. DNA of the CDR3: TGTGCCAGAAGCGGCGGGACGGTGAACACTGAAGCTTTCTTT. Its translation: CARSGGTVNTEAFF.

CDR3 region: CASRKPGTGEQYF. CDR3 DNA sequence: TGTGCCAGCAGGAAACCCGGGACCGGCGAGCAGTACTTC. The chain recombines TRBV7-2 with TRBJ2-7; D may be TRBD1 or TRBD2 (5 bases each). The CDR3 covers 13 residues. Trimming cost V 6 bases and J 6 bases, with 15 bases left between them. The germline CDR1 and CDR2 sequences are SGHTA and FQGNSA.

Only one count was recorded for this clone. The chain joins TRBV10-2 to TRBJ1-1, with 8 bases aligning to TRBD1. V was clipped by 0 bases and J by 2 bases; unmatched bases: 5. The CDR3 totals 16 residues. CDR1 is WSHSY and CDR2 is SAAADI in the germline V gene. The CDR3 sequence is CASSESQGARNTEAFF. CDR3 coding DNA: TGCGCCAGCAGTGAGTCCCAGGGGGCTCGAAACACTGAAGCTTTCTTT.

The V gene is TRBV20-1, the J gene TRBJ1-5; weak D call: TRBD1 (5 bases). Germline lookup yields CDR1 DFQATT and CDR2 SNEGSKA (reference sequence). V was pared by 5 bases and J by 9 bases, with 11 bases between. The CDR3 has 11 residues. This chain's CDR3 is CSAVFGGPQHF. The CDR3 region has the DNA TGCAGTGCTGTTTTCGGGGGGCCCCAGCATTTT.

The J gene is TRBJ1-1, the V gene TRBV6-4; 9 nucleotides align to TRBD1. The V gene's germline CDR1 is MRHNA and CDR2 SNTAGT. V dropped 8 bases and J dropped 5; count of bases not matched to a gene: 9. CDR3 size: 14 residues. Here the CDR3 reads CASRNTDRGTEAFF. The DNA of the CDR3 is TGTGCCAGCCGAAATACGGACAGGGGTACTGAAGCTTTCTTT.

The V and J genes are TRBV29-1 and TRBJ2-7; TRBD2 matches at 7 bases. There are 15 residues in the CDR3. After removal of 5 bases from V and 5 bases from J, the junction contained 15 bases not matched to a gene. The germline V gene has CDR1 SQVTM and CDR2 ANQGSEA. The CDR3 DNA reads TGCAGCGTTCTTTCCCCTAGCGGCTTGGTAAACGAGCAGTACTTC. Translated: CSVLSPSGLVNEQYF.

This rearrangement joins TRBV6-5 to TRBJ1-3; a weak D match, TRBD1 (5 bases). Trimming removed 6 bases at V and 5 bases at J, with 14 bases between. In germline, CDR1 is MNHEY, CDR2 SVGAGI. This CDR3 has 14 residues. The CDR3 coding sequence is TGTGCCAGCAGCTCCCAGCAGGGAAGAAACACCATATATTTT. Protein product: CASSSQQGRNTIYF.

This clone was observed a single time. The chain links TRBV28 to TRBJ1-6, with D possibly being TRBD1 (6 bases). This CDR3 is built from 13 residues. Trimming removed 5 bases from V and 11 bases from J, with 13 bases in between. Germline lookup yields CDR1 MDHEN and CDR2 SYDVKM. CDR3 amino acids: CASSPLGAPPLHF. The CDR3 nucleotides read TGTGCCAGCAGTCCTTTGGGGGCCCCACCCCTCCACTTT.

V and J are TRBV11-2 and TRBJ2-5; 10 nucleotides agree with TRBD1. CDR3 length: 15 residues. Germline values: CDR1 SGHAT, CDR2 FQNNGV. V lost 5 bases to trimming and J lost 5 bases; unmatched junction nucleotides: 8. CDR3 nucleotide sequence: TGTGCCAGCAGCCTGGGGGGGACAGGGGTTGAGACCCAGTACTTC. This gives the protein CASSLGGTGVETQYF.

The V call is TRBV7-9, the J call TRBJ2-1, with D hard to call. The CDR3 loop spans 13 amino acids. The germline V gene encodes CDR1 SEHNR and CDR2 FQNEAQ (reference sequence). V shed 0 bases and J shed 8 bases, with 8 bases lying between them. The CDR3 bases are TGTGCCAGCAGCTTAGCGGACGGCGATGAGCAGTTCTTC. This translates into CASSLADGDEQFF.

The rearrangement uses TRBV18 and TRBJ1-4; D is unclear. The CDR3 is 14 amino acids. Germline V gives CDR1 KGHSH, CDR2 LQKENI. V lost 3 bases and J lost 4, with 9 bases in between. The CDR3 region is CASSPSTLNEKLFF. DNA of the CDR3: TGTGCCAGCTCACCTAGCACCCTTAATGAAAAACTGTTTTTT. Supplemented by reference TRBV18 and TRBJ1-4, the full variable domain reads NAGVMQNPRHLVRRRGQEARLRCSPMKGHSHVYWYRQLPEEGLKFMVYLQKENIIDESGMPKERFSAEFPKEGPSILRIQQVVRGDSAAYFCASSPSTLNEKLFFGSGTQLSVL.

CDR3 protein: CASREHGAAGELFF. The CDR3 DNA reads TGTGCCAGTAGGGAGCATGGGGCGGCCGGGGAGCTGTTTTTT. The chain has TRBV19 and TRBJ2-2, with D possibly TRBD1 on 5 matching bases. CDR3 length: 14 amino acids. Per germline, CDR1 LNHDA and CDR2 SQIVND (reference sequence). V shed 6 bases and J shed 6 bases, with 14 bases lying between them.

The chain links TRBV7-9 to TRBJ1-1; D remains ambiguous. CDR3 length: 14 residues. Germline V gives CDR1 SEHNR, CDR2 FQNEAQ (reference sequence). Trimming cost V 5 bases and J 0 bases, with 10 bases left between them. The CDR3 loop is CASSPSPMNTEAFF. The CDR3 DNA sequence: TGTGCCAGCAGCCCTTCGCCGATGAACACTGAAGCTTTCTTT.

The CDR3 spells CASRDTGTGGNQPQHF. The CDR3 nucleotides read TGTGCCAGCAGGGACACCGGGACAGGGGGCAATCAGCCCCAGCATTTT. J is TRBJ1-5 and V is TRBV27; the match to TRBD1 covers 10 bases. The CDR3 extends over 16 amino acids. The V gene end was trimmed by 6 bases and the J gene end by 2 bases; junction bases not matched to a gene: 7. Per germline, CDR1 MNHEY and CDR2 SMNVEV (reference sequence).

J is TRBJ1-2 and V is TRBV7-9; D is uncertain. Germline V gene sequence: CDR1 SEHNR, CDR2 FQNEAQ (reference sequence). The V end was cut by 5 bases, the J end by 6 bases, with 7 bases between. The CDR3 consists of 11 residues. CDR3 in amino acids: CASSEVDGYTF. DNA for the CDR3: TGTGCCAGCAGCGAAGTGGATGGCTACACCTTC.

The chain carries TRBV6-4 and TRBJ2-7; the D gene is possibly TRBD2 (5 bases). This CDR3 contains 15 residues. The V gene's germline CDR1 is MRHNA and CDR2 SNTAGT. The germline V and J ends were trimmed by 5 bases and 2 bases, with 16 bases remaining between them. The CDR3 protein is CASSFSAGGTYEQYF. In DNA form, the CDR3 reads TGTGCCAGCAGTTTTAGCGCGGGTGGGACCTACGAGCAGTACTTC.

The chain has TRBV9 and TRBJ2-1; 8 bases are a match to TRBD2. Germline V gene sequence: CDR1 SGDLS, CDR2 YYNGEE. The CDR3 is 14 amino acids. Trimming took 7 bases from V and 4 from J; bases not matched to a gene: 7. CDR3 sequence reads: CASGRSGSYNEQFF. Written as DNA, the CDR3 is TGTGCCAGCGGTAGGAGCGGGAGTTACAATGAGCAGTTCTTC.

The count of this clone is one. V gene TRBV6-6 combines with J gene TRBJ2-5, with 9 bases that match TRBD2. CDR1 MNHNY and CDR2 SVGAGI come from the germline V gene (reference sequence). The V segment lost 5 bases and the J segment 4 bases; nucleotides outside the gene matches: 2. CDR3 length: 13 residues. As DNA, the CDR3 is TGTGCCAGCAGTAGAGCGGGAGGAGAGACCCAGTACTTC. Its translation is CASSRAGGETQYF.

V usage is TRBV4-2 and J usage is TRBJ1-3; 7 nucleotides agree with TRBD1. CDR1 is LGHNA, CDR2 YNFKEQ, per germline. The CDR3 extends over 17 amino acids. V shed 1 base and J 2 bases; nucleotides not matched to a gene: 8. In DNA, the CDR3 is TGTGCCAGCAGCCAAGGACAGGGTGGAATTGCTGGAAACACCATATATTTT. As protein: CASSQGQGGIAGNTIYF.

The genes are TRBV2 and TRBJ1-2, with a weak D call TRBD1 (6 bases). Trimming took 6 bases from V and 3 from J, leaving 14 bases between them. Germline values: CDR1 SNHLY, CDR2 FYNNEI. CDR3 length: 14 residues. CDR3 DNA: TGTGCCAGCAGGCTCGACGGGGGCTACTATGGCTACACCTTC. This codes for CASRLDGGYYGYTF.

V is TRBV11-3 and J is TRBJ2-6; TRBD2 is a possible D gene (6 bases). The length of the CDR3 is 15 residues. Germline CDR1 SGHNT, CDR2 YENEEA. V was cut by 5 bases and J by 2 bases, with 10 bases left in between. The CDR3 loop is CASSLGGAGANVLTF. CDR3 in DNA: TGTGCCAGCAGCCTGGGGGGAGCTGGGGCCAACGTCCTGACTTTC. The whole variable domain, filled in from reference TRBV11-3 and TRBJ2-6, reads EAGVVQSPRYKIIEKKQPVAFWCNPISGHNTLYWYLQNLGQGPELLIRYENEEAVDDSQLPKDRFSAERLKGVDSTLKIQPAELGDSAVYLCASSLGGAGANVLTFGAGSRLTVL.

The J gene is TRBJ1-4, the V gene TRBV20-1; D uncertain. The V end was cut by 4 bases, the J end by 4 bases, with 4 bases between. Germline-derived CDR1 and CDR2 are DFQATT and SNEGSKA (reference sequence). This CDR3 is built from 11 residues. The CDR3 spells CSATINEKLFF. In DNA form, the CDR3 reads TGCAGTGCTACCATTAATGAAAAACTGTTTTTT.